This T cell receptor beta chain was profiled in a study of graft-versus-host responses after intestinal transplantation. Study-wide context: Each transplant was multivisceral, liver-intestinal, or isolated intestinal. The study gave all recipients anti-thymocyte globulin induction, then tacrolimus and steroids for two to three years.

Notes on this clone: Its cognate antigen is unknown.

Sequencing used immunoSEQ multiplex PCR; TCRdb keeps in-frame clones, though not all of them. The sample records roughly 29,000 clones, 90% to 95% being singletons. V was cut by 0 bases and J by 3 bases, with 11 bases left in between. This CDR3 has 15 residues. From germline, CDR1 is LGHNA and CDR2 YSLEER. Overall study results and limits: Clonal ratios of graft-versus-host to host-versus-graft in allografts were high for patients exhibiting graft-donor T cell macrochimerism. In recipient marrow, GvH clones were found, and some appeared first in ileum or blood.

The chain combines TRBV4-3 with TRBJ1-2; D call uncertain. The source was PBMCs, collected roughly 62 days after intestinal transplant. This sequence was found in a human patient who received an intestinal transplant, so some T cells may come from the graft donor. The CDR3 spells CASSQDLNSHYGYTF. CDR3 DNA sequence: TGCGCCAGCAGCCAAGATCTCAACAGCCACTATGGCTACACCTTC.